These T cell receptor beta chains were read from a single sample in a study of blood T cell dynamics during melanoma immunotherapy. Libraries were prepared by immunoSEQ multiplex PCR; TCRdb keeps only in-frame clonotypes and omits some of them. The sample records 8,500 to 14,000 clones, 70% to 90% being singletons. The sequenced sample was blood, obtained from a patient treated with checkpoint blockade. The receptors were gathered from a human donor with melanoma. Each CDR3 is given with its conserved first and last residue. Each record gives: CDR3 DNA, CDR3 protein, V gene, D gene, clone size, J gene. D genes are given only for firm matches. Part of the rows lack a size; the others show once, few, many or a class for expanded clones.

TGTGCCACCAGCAGAGATAGAAGGCCAGCTAATGAAAAACTGTTTTTT	CATSRDRRPANEKLFF	TRBV15	-	few	TRBJ1-4
TGTGCCAGTAGTACTTTCTCTGGAAACACCATATATTTT	CASSTFSGNTIYF	TRBV19	-	-	TRBJ1-3
TGTGCCGCGAAGGGGGGGGCCTACACAGATACGCAGTATTTT	CAAKGGAYTDTQYF	TRBV6-1	-	once	TRBJ2-3
TGTGCCAGCAGCTTGAAACAGCGACCTGAAAAACTGTTTTTT	CASSLKQRPEKLFF	TRBV5-8	-	-	TRBJ1-4
TGTGCCAGCAGTTTAATGGCAGGAGCGAATCAGCCCCAGCATTTT	CASSLMAGANQPQHF	TRBV27	-	-	TRBJ1-5
TGTGCCAGCAGCGTAGGTTTGGGAGATGGAAACACCATATATTTT	CASSVGLGDGNTIYF	TRBV9	-	few	TRBJ1-3
TGTGCCAGCAGCTTCGGGACACTAAACACTGAAGCTTTCTTT	CASSFGTLNTEAFF	TRBV7-8	-	-	TRBJ1-1
TGTGCCAGCAATCCAGCCACAGATACGCAGTATTTT	CASNPATDTQYF	TRBV28	-	-	TRBJ2-3
TGTGCCAGCAGTGGAAGCGGGGGCGCAGATACGCAGTATTTT	CASSGSGGADTQYF	TRBV6-4	TRBD2	-	TRBJ2-3
TGTGCCAGCAGTAGTAGCGGGAGGGCCTCAGATACGCAGTATTTT	CASSSSGRASDTQYF	TRBV6-1	TRBD2	-	TRBJ2-3
TGCGCCAGCAGCCAAAGACAGGGGGCGAGTGAAAAACTGTTTTTT	CASSQRQGASEKLFF	TRBV4-3	TRBD1	-	TRBJ1-4
TGTGCCAGCGTACGGACAGGGGGGGTATCGAACACTGAAGCTTTCTTT	CASVRTGGVSNTEAFF	TRBV2	TRBD1	few	TRBJ1-1
TGTGCCAGCAGCTTAGTGTCCGTAGGGGTGGAAAAACTGTTTTTT	CASSLVSVGVEKLFF	TRBV7-9	-	-	TRBJ1-4
TGTGCCAGCGCGGGACAGCTTAACACTGAAGCTTTCTTT	CASAGQLNTEAFF	TRBV14	TRBD1	-	TRBJ1-1
TGCGCCAGCAGTTTAAATACAGGGCATGGAGAGACCCAGTACTTC	CASSLNTGHGETQYF	TRBV5-1	-	-	TRBJ2-5
TGTGCCAGCAGTCCCGGACAGGGACTCACTAATGAAAAACTGTTTTTT	CASSPGQGLTNEKLFF	TRBV28	TRBD1	-	TRBJ1-4